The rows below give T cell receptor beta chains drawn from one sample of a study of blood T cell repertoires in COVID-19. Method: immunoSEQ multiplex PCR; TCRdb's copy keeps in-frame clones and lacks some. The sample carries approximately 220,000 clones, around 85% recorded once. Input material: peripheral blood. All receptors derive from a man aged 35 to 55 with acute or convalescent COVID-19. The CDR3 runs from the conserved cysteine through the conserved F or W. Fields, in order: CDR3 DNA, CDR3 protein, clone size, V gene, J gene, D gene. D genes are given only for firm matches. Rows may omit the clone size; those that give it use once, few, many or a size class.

TGTGCCAGTAGTACTAGGGGGTTCGATAGCAATCAGCCCCAGCATTTT	CASSTRGFDSNQPQHF	-	TRBV19	TRBJ1-5	-
TGTGCCAGCACAGGGGGCAGTGGCACAGATACGCAGTATTTT	CASTGGSGTDTQYF	-	TRBV6-5	TRBJ2-3	TRBD1
TGTGCCAGCAGTTTAAGAGAGGTTCAGTACTTC	CASSLREVQYF	-	TRBV12-3/TRBV12-4	TRBJ2-4	-
TGTGCCAGCGCGGGACAGGGGGCGGTCGAGCAGTACTTC	CASAGQGAVEQYF	-	TRBV6-5	TRBJ2-7	TRBD1
TGTGCCAGCAGTTGGACTAGCGGGCTCACTGAGCAGTTCTTC	CASSWTSGLTEQFF	-	TRBV6-5	TRBJ2-1	TRBD2
TGCAGTGCTAGTAGGACAGGAAACTATGGCTACACCTTC	CSASRTGNYGYTF	-	TRBV20-1	TRBJ1-2	TRBD1
TGTGCCAGCAGTTTATGGGGAGGTGAAGCTTTCTTT	CASSLWGGEAFF	-	TRBV27	TRBJ1-1	-
TGTGCCAGCAGTTACTCTCAGGGGGTTGATTCACCCCTCCACTTT	CASSYSQGVDSPLHF	-	TRBV6-5	TRBJ1-6	TRBD1
TGCGCCAGCAGCCCGACCCCGGGAACCCAAGAGACCCAGTACTTC	CASSPTPGTQETQYF	-	TRBV5-1	TRBJ2-5	-
TGCGCCAGCAGCTTGGGGCAGGGGGCCGTGGGGCAAGAGACCCAGTACTTC	CASSLGQGAVGQETQYF	-	TRBV5-1	TRBJ2-5	TRBD1
TGTGCCAGCAGTAGAAACTTAGGCCACGGGGCTTTCTTT	CASSRNLGHGAFF	-	TRBV6-2/TRBV6-3	TRBJ1-1	-
TGTGCCTGTAAAGGGACAGGGCATGAAAAACTGTTTTTT	CACKGTGHEKLFF	-	TRBV30	TRBJ1-4	TRBD1
TGTGCCAGCTCACCCCAGGACAGTGAAAACATTCAGTACTTC	CASSPQDSENIQYF	-	TRBV18	TRBJ2-4	-
TGCGCCAGCAGCTTGTATCCAGAGACCCAGTACTTC	CASSLYPETQYF	-	TRBV5-1	TRBJ2-5	-
TGTGCCAGCAGTGAATTAAGTGGCGGCGATGAAAAACTGTTTTTT	CASSELSGGDEKLFF	-	TRBV6-1	TRBJ1-4	-
TGCGCCAGCAAAGAAGGGGGCGCGACTGAAAAACTGTTTTTT	CASKEGGATEKLFF	once	TRBV5-1	TRBJ1-4	TRBD1
TGTGCCAGCAGCCCCGAGGGGGGGTCCTATGGCTACACCTTC	CASSPEGGSYGYTF	-	TRBV7-6	TRBJ1-2	-
TGTGCCACCAGTGATTTGAATCGGGACGAGCAGTACTTC	CATSDLNRDEQYF	few	TRBV24-1	TRBJ2-7	-
TGTGCCAGCAGTCTTCACCGGGGGTACAATGAGCAGTTCTTC	CASSLHRGYNEQFF	-	TRBV27	TRBJ2-1	-
TGTGCCAGCAGTCTACAGGGGGACGGGACAGATACGCAGTATTTT	CASSLQGDGTDTQYF	once	TRBV27	TRBJ2-3	TRBD1
TGCGCCAGCAGGGGGACCGGGACAGGCTCTCTAGGTGAAGCTTTCTTT	CASRGTGTGSLGEAFF	-	TRBV10-2	TRBJ1-1	TRBD1
TGTGCAAGTCGTCGGGACAGGGCAACCTACGAGCAGTACTTC	CASRRDRATYEQYF	once	TRBV12-2	TRBJ2-7	-
TGTGCCAGCAGAGAACAGGGGACGCAGGGTAATTCACCCCTCCACTTT	CASREQGTQGNSPLHF	-	TRBV2	TRBJ1-6	TRBD1
TGTGCCAGCTCACGGGGACAGGGTGAGAATAATTCACCCCTCCACTTT	CASSRGQGENNSPLHF	-	TRBV18	TRBJ1-6	TRBD1
TGTGCCAGCAGCTTAGCTGGGCAGGAGAACACTGAAGCTTTCTTT	CASSLAGQENTEAFF	-	TRBV7-9	TRBJ1-1	-
TGTGCCAGCAGTTACCAGGGGAGTAATCAGCCCCAGCATTTT	CASSYQGSNQPQHF	-	TRBV6-5	TRBJ1-5	-
TGTGCCAGCAGCATGGCCCCGGGACAGAATCTGAACACTGAAGCTTTCTTT	CASSMAPGQNLNTEAFF	-	TRBV11-2	TRBJ1-1	TRBD1
TGTGCCAGCAGCTTAGGTTCTAGCGGGAGAACAGATACGCAGTATTTT	CASSLGSSGRTDTQYF	-	TRBV7-3	TRBJ2-3	TRBD2